This entry describes one TCR beta chain. What antigen it recognizes has not been identified. One base away there is no much larger clone; base qualities are not given. These data come from a study of blood T cell repertoires in COVID-19 (dated by TCRdb to about 2020). Turning to the overall study: Samples covering the acute and convalescent phases of COVID-19 were provided by collaborators in the United States, Italy and Spain. The material from the prospective study consisted of cDNA or gDNA derived from T cells, B-cell-depleted T cells, or PBMCs. Deeply sampled blood TCRbeta repertoires from subjects exposed to, actively infected with, or recovered from COVID-19 were included in the dataset. The repertoires were released in a freely available public database intended as a resource for research on the immune response to SARS-CoV-2. Samples came from the ongoing ImmuneRACE study (first 160 participants) plus 1,254 subjects from 6 global collaborators. A de-identified subject ID, COVID-19 status, age in years and sex were almost always included in the sample metadata. Where available, HLA class I and class II types were taken from metadata supplied by the sample provider and were not determined by assay-based typing. Points the paper makes about the study in general: The quantity of clinical and demographic metadata differed by source and by participant and was supplied without curation.

Collaborating institutions collected whole blood in K2EDTA tubes following their own protocols. For TCRbeta analysis, collaborator samples were shipped as frozen whole blood, as isolated PBMCs, or as DNA extracted from either sample type. TCRbeta CDR3 regions were amplified from genomic DNA by means of the immunoSEQ Assay, a bias-controlled multiplex PCR. The original methods were these. Within the assay, amplification of reference gene primers was used to estimate how many nucleated cells each sample contained. To quantify the absolute abundance of each unique TCRbeta CDR3 rearrangement, sequence reads were collapsed and filtered. For each sample, productive Simpson clonality was calculated as the square root of Simpson's diversity index across productive rearrangements. TCRdb obtained this table from immuneACCESS and retained in-frame rearrangements with V and J assigned. These tables miss some clones; where compared with another copy, unresolved V genes account for less than half of the shortfall, and the remainder is unexplained. Clonal size and the V and J genes are those of that table, whereas D and trimming came from the DNA. The sample table lists 310,000 or so clones, around 87% of them with a count of one. The ten top clones hold 1% of the sample.

The germline V gene gives CDR1 as SGHDN and CDR2 as FVKESK. Reading from cysteine to phenylalanine, the CDR3 counts 13 amino acids. Here the CDR3 DNA is all that survives: 39 bases in frame from base 1. Relative to germline, V is 0 bases shorter and J is 7 bases shorter, with 6 bases between their ends. The sequence came from a man aged 45-60 years with active or convalescent COVID-19. The specimen sequenced was peripheral blood. The chain is made from TRBV14 and TRBJ1-4; the D gene cannot be resolved reliably. The nucleotides are TGTGCCAGCAGCCAAGACGTCGGTGAAAAACTGTTTTTT. Its coded protein is CASSQDVGEKLFF.